The present T cell receptor (beta chain) was sequenced within a study of shared clonotypes between healthy human individuals (TCRdb year 2020). About the study as a whole: Two women and a few men aged 18 to 49 years were included in the cohort. For each donor, CD4 naive and CD4 memory were each given three plates, CD8 naive was given two plates, and CD8 memory was given one plate. Per donor, leukapheresis produced somewhere between about 0.94 and 9 billion PBMCs. The study deeply sequenced blood TCR repertoires of about five healthy adults to estimate repertoire size and the extent of clonotype sharing between individuals. Different laboratories and diverse techniques were used to prepare libraries and sequence TCR repertoires, to increase sequencing depth and limit assay-specific biases.

About this clone itself: Its antigen is unknown. No clone much larger than this one lies a single base away; base qualities are absent. This same CDR3 is encoded by further DNA sequences in the sample.

Using the deep immunoSEQ assay, multiplex PCR amplified TCR CDR3 regions from genomic DNA. Extracted genomic DNA from each cell subset was spread evenly across all wells of several immunoSEQ 96-well plates, with each plate serving as a replicate. For sorted subsets, approximately 190 ng genomic DNA, equal to tens of thousands of T cell genomes, was loaded into each replicate PCR. Purified libraries were measured with a Qubit 3.0 fluorometer, size-checked on a Bioanalyzer 2100, and measured again with the KAPA Library Quantification kit. Every immunoSEQ 96-well plate was sequenced on a separate single-read 150-cycle Illumina NextSeq 550 flow cell. The study's processing was this. The immunoSEQ output contained only junctional sequences without quality scores, so filtering could not match that applied to full-length reads. Sequences were annotated with PyIR, a Python wrapper for IgBLAST v1.9, and V/J genes and CDR3 were assigned using IMGT germline references. Any read was removed if the V/J assignment was weak (E-value above 1e-6), the CDR3 was missing, or the read contained stop codons, out-of-frame junctions, or ambiguous translated residues. V3J clonotypes were defined as sequences sharing an identical inferred V gene, J gene, and CDR3 amino acid sequence. Percentage overlap between repertoires was computed as shared unique clonotypes divided by the size of the smaller repertoire. RTK rarefaction, the Chao1 estimator, and Recon v2.1 estimates of unobserved clonotypes were used to assess repertoire richness. For all TCRbeta clonotypes obtained by the gDNA method from several donors, generation probabilities were computed with OLGA. TCRdb carries this immuneACCESS record with in-frame sequences only. Its versions omit some clonotypes, under half of them owing to an unresolved V gene in the studies checked, with the rest unexplained. The DNA gave D and trimming, while V, J and clone size come from that table. A total of approximately 1,000,000 clones appear in this sample, roughly 80% of them only once. The ten top clones hold roughly 0.83% of the sample.

Broad study findings and their caveats: Pairwise subsampling led to the expectation that sequencing depth would affect the degree of clonotype sharing among donors. Naive subsets generally had larger estimated clonotype richness than memory subsets did. Because the study included a small number of donors, the genetic and exposure-history diversity represented was limited. When a few donors were compared, the shared fraction of clonotypes was about 5% for naive CD4, about 4% for naive CD8, 2% to 2.5% for memory CD4, and 0.3% to 0.5% for memory CD8. Incomplete sequencing was indicated by rarefaction of sorted-subset datasets, despite the large sequencing depth. Only blood was sampled, and tissue TCR repertoires likely differ from those in blood. Higher generation probabilities were observed for clonotypes shared by all four sorted-subset donors than for non-shared clonotypes.

Donors were healthy HIV-negative adults with no recently reported acute infections or vaccinations. Every donor was a Caucasian adult residing in Nashville, Tennessee, USA. Magnetic negative selection was used to enrich CD4+ T cells, after which naive cells were positively selected on CD45RA and the negative fraction became the memory subset. After blood collection by leukapheresis, PBMCs were isolated using Ficoll-Histopaque density gradient centrifugation and then cryopreserved in the vapor phase of liquid nitrogen. Analytical flow cytometry was used to check the purity and quantity of every magnetically sorted T cell population. From each sorted fraction, genomic DNA was isolated and quantified by UV absorbance on a Nanodrop 2000c. The sequenced sample was memory CD4+ T cells from PBMCs. The sample's cell subset or site label, decoded: CD45RA-negative fraction. This receptor was taken from a young man in good health. Some clones in this sample may be carry-over from other donors' samples.

This receptor has the CDR3 CASSLRRHTGELFF. The nucleotides read TGTGCCAGCAGCTTACGGCGCCACACCGGGGAGCTGTTTTTT. The chain is made from TRBV7-2 and TRBJ2-2; no D gene call is confident. The V end loses 2 bases and the J end loses 3 bases, and a stretch of 7 bases separates them. CDR1 and CDR2 (SGHTA, FQGNSA) derive from the germline V gene. There are 14 amino acids in the CDR3, from cysteine to phenylalanine inclusive. The sequence is cut down to CDR3 DNA, 42 bases in frame from base 1.